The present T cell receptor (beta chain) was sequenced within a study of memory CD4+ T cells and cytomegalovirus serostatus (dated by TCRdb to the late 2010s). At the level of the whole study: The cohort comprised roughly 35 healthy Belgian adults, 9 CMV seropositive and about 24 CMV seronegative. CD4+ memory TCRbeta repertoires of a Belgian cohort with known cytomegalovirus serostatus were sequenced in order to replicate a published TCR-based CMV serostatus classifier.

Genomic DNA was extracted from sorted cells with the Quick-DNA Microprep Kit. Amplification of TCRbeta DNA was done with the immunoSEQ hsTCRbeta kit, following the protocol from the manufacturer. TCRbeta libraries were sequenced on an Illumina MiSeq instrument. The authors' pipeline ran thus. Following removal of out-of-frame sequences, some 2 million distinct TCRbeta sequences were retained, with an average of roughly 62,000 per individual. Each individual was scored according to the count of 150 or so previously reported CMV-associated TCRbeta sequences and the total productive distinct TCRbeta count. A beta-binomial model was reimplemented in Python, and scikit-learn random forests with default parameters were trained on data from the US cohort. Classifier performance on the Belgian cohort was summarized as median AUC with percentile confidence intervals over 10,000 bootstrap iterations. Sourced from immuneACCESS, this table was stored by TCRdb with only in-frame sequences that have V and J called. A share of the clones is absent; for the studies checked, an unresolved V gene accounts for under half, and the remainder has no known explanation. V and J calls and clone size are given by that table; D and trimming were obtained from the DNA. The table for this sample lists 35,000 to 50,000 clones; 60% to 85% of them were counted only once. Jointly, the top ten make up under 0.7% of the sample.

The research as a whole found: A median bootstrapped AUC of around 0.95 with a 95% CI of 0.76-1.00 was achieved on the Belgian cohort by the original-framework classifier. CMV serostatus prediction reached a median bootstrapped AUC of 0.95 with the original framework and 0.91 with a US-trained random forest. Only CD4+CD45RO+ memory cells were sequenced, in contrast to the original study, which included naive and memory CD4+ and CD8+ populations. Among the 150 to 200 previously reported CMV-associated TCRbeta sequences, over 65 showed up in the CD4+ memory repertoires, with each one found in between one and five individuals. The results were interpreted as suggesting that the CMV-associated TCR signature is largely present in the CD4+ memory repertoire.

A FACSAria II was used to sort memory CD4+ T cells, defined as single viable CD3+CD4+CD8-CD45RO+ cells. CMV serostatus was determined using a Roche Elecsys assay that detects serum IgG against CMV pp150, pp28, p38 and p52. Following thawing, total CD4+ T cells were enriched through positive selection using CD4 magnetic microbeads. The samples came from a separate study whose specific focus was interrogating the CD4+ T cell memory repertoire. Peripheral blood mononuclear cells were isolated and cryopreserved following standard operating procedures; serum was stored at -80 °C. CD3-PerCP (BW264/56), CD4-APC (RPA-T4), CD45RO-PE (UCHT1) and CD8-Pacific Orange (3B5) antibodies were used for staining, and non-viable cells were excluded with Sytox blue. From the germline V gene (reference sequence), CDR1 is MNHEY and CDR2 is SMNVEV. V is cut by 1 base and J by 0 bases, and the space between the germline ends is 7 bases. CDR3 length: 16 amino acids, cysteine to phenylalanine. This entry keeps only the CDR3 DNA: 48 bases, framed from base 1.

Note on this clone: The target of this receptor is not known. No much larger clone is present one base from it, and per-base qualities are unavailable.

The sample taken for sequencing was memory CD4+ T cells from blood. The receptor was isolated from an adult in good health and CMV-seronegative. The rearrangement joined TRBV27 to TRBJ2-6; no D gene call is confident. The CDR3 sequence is CASSLFSGSGANVLTF. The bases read TGTGCCAGCAGTTTATTCTCAGGCTCTGGGGCCAACGTCCTGACTTTC.